The next 27 T cell receptor beta chains were all read from a single sample in a study of blood T cell repertoires in COVID-19. Libraries were prepared by immunoSEQ multiplex PCR; TCRdb keeps only in-frame clonotypes and omits some of them. The data contain 330,000 or so clones, 92% of them seen just once; the ten biggest clones take up about 18%. The sample was PBMCs or T cells enriched from blood (not recorded which). The source of these receptors is a woman aged 25-40 years who had recovered from COVID-19.

The chain links TRBV5-3 to TRBJ1-2; possibly TRBD1 for D (5 bases). TRBV5-3 is known as an ORF, though its function is uncertain. V lost 2 bases and J 1 base, leaving 15 bases between the germline ends. This CDR3 contains 16 residues. The chain's CDR3 is CARSLSGQKGNYGYTF. CDR3 nucleotides: TGTGCCAGAAGCTTAAGTGGACAAAAGGGTAACTATGGCTACACCTTC.

This chain joins TRBV4-3 and TRBJ2-1; D perhaps matches TRBD2 (5 bases). The CDR3 runs to 13 residues. Trimming took off 0 bases at V and 9 bases at J, with 9 bases between the two ends. From germline, CDR1 is LGHNA and CDR2 YSLEER. CDR3 sequence: CASSQDPGVEQFF. In DNA form, the CDR3 reads TGCGCCAGCAGCCAAGACCCCGGGGTTGAGCAGTTCTTC.

This clone was counted a single time. V gene TRBV18 combines with J gene TRBJ1-2; perhaps TRBD1 as D (5 bases). The CDR3 is 15 amino acids. Per germline, CDR1 KGHSH and CDR2 LQKENI. V was cut by 3 bases and J by 8 bases, with 19 bases left in between. CDR3 in DNA: TGTGCCAGCTCACCCCCCGGGACCGCTGGAGGGGGCTACACCTTC. This translates into CASSPPGTAGGGYTF.

This clone was picked up one time. J is TRBJ2-7 and V is TRBV28; 9 positions match TRBD1. Germline values: CDR1 MDHEN, CDR2 SYDVKM. The V segment lost 5 bases and the J segment 0 bases; nucleotides outside the gene matches: 5. This CDR3 contains 15 residues. The CDR3 bases are TGTGCCAGCAGTCCCCGACAGGGGGGCTCCTACGAGCAGTACTTC. Amino acid sequence: CASSPRQGGSYEQYF.

This clone was seen only a few times. The chain has TRBV5-5 and TRBJ1-1; 7 bases line up with TRBD1. Germline lookup yields CDR1 SGHKS and CDR2 YYEKEE (reference sequence). The V gene end was trimmed by 4 bases and the J gene end by 5 bases; junction bases not matched to a gene: 8. This CDR3 is 14 amino acids long. In nucleotides, the CDR3 is TGTGCCAGCAGCCTTGACAGGGTCGGGACTGAAGCTTTCTTT. It is translated as CASSLDRVGTEAFF.

This chain links TRBV5-1 with TRBJ2-3, with 14 bases lining up with TRBD2. This CDR3 has 15 amino acids. Germline assignment: CDR1 SGHRS and CDR2 YFSETQ. With V trimmed by 4 bases and J by 5 bases, 3 bases remained unmatched. In DNA, the CDR3 is TGCGCCAGCAGCACGGGACTAGCGGGGGTAGATACGCAGTATTTT. It is translated as CASSTGLAGVDTQYF.

V gene TRBV30 combines with J gene TRBJ1-2, with a weak D call TRBD1 (5 bases). Looked up from germline, CDR1 is GTSNPN and CDR2 is SVGIG (reference sequence). Trimming removed 2 bases at V and 4 bases at J, with 17 bases between. This CDR3 spans 15 amino acids. The CDR3 loop is CAWSLGRAHLYGYTF. The CDR3 coding sequence is TGTGCCTGGAGTCTTGGCAGGGCCCATCTCTATGGCTACACCTTC. The complete variable domain, with remaining parts taken from reference TRBV30 and TRBJ1-2, reads SQTIHQWPATLVQPVGSPLSLECTVEGTSNPNLYWYRQAAGRGLQLLFYSVGIGQISSEVPQNLSASRPQDRQFILSSKKLLLSDSGFYLCAWSLGRAHLYGYTFGSGTRLTVV.

The chain couples TRBV7-9 to TRBJ2-7, with 8 bases aligning to TRBD2. This CDR3 comprises 14 residues. The V gene's germline CDR1 is SEHNR and CDR2 FQNEAQ (reference sequence). The J segment lost 3 bases and the V segment lost 5 bases, leaving 6 bases of the junction unmatched. The CDR3 reads CASSPLSGNYEQYF. CDR3 nucleotides: TGTGCCAGCAGCCCTCTTAGCGGGAACTACGAGCAGTACTTC.

This chain connects TRBV19 to TRBJ1-1, with 12 bases aligning to TRBD1. The CDR3 is 16 residues long. Trimming removed 7 bases from V and 4 bases from J; junction bases left unmatched: 10. CDR1 and CDR2 from the germline V gene are LNHDA and SQIVND (reference sequence). The CDR3 sequence: CASNGDRGHRGTEAFF. DNA of the CDR3: TGTGCCAGTAACGGGGACAGGGGGCATCGTGGCACTGAAGCTTTCTTT. Full variable domain (outside the CDR3, taken from reference TRBV19 and TRBJ1-1): DGGITQSPKYLFRKEGQNVTLSCEQNLNHDAMYWYRQDPGQGLRLIYYSQIVNDFQKGDIAEGYSVSREKKESFPLTVTSAQKNPTAFYLCASNGDRGHRGTEAFFGQGTRLTVV.

The V gene is TRBV18, the J gene TRBJ1-3; D uncertain. Trimming removed 2 bases at V and 4 bases at J, with 9 bases between. Germline-derived CDR1 and CDR2 are KGHSH and LQKENI. The CDR3 runs 14 residues. CDR3 amino acids: CASSPAAEGNTIYF. In DNA form, the CDR3 reads TGTGCCAGCTCACCAGCGGCGGAGGGAAACACCATATATTTT.

The V gene is TRBV10-3, the J gene TRBJ2-2; possibly TRBD1 for D (7 bases). The germline CDR1 and CDR2 sequences are ENHRY and SYGVKD. V lost 10 bases and J lost 1, with 13 bases in between. This CDR3 comprises 14 residues. The CDR3 DNA reads as TGTGCCAGTTCAGGGGGAGGGAACACCGGGGAGCTGTTTTTT. It yields the protein CASSGGGNTGELFF.

This clone has only a few counts. CDR3 in amino acids: CASSQGGGSSYEQYF. The CDR3 DNA is TGTGCCAGCAGCCAAGGCGGAGGGAGCTCCTACGAGCAGTACTTC. V is TRBV4-2 and J is TRBJ2-7, with D maybe TRBD2 (6 bases). Germline CDR1 reads LGHNA; CDR2 reads YNFKEQ. The CDR3 totals 15 residues. With 1 base removed from V and 0 bases from J, the gap between germline ends came to 10 bases.

The chain carries TRBV11-3 and TRBJ2-1; D may be TRBD1 (5 bases). V lost 5 bases to trimming and J lost 0 bases, with 11 bases between them. The germline V gene encodes CDR1 SGHNT and CDR2 YENEEA. The CDR3 has 15 residues. The CDR3 DNA reads TGTGCCAGCAGCCCCCAGGGATACTCCTACAATGAGCAGTTCTTC. Its protein product is CASSPQGYSYNEQFF.

Of note for this clone: At one boundary the junction diverges from the germline segment, which might be a read error. The rearrangement uses TRBV7-7 and TRBJ2-1, with TRBD2 matching over 14 bases. Germline assignment: CDR1 SSHAT and CDR2 FNYEAQ (reference sequence). The CDR3 spans 16 residues. CDR3 nucleotide sequence: TGTGCTAGCAGCTTAGGGACTAGCGGGGGCTACAATGAGCAGTTCTTC. Protein product: CASSLGTSGGYNEQFF.

CDR3 amino acids: CASSYQGQANTEAFF. The CDR3 DNA sequence: TGTGCCAGCAGCTACCAAGGACAGGCGAACACTGAAGCTTTCTTT. The chain employs TRBV6-5 and TRBJ1-1, with TRBD1 matching 7 bases. J lost 1 base, V lost 6 bases, and 8 bases had no gene match. CDR1 is MNHEY and CDR2 is SVGAGI in the germline V gene. The CDR3 has 15 residues.

The chain employs TRBV3-1 (or the pseudogene TRBV3-2) and TRBJ1-1; D is uncertain. CDR3 size: 13 residues. Germline CDR1 and CDR2: LGHDT and YNNKEL (reference sequence). The V gene lost 3 bases and the J gene lost 9 bases, with 14 bases spanning the gap. CDR3 sequence: CASSHATGRQAFF. The CDR3 bases are TGTGCCAGCAGCCATGCCACCGGGAGACAAGCTTTCTTT.

The chain recombines TRBV6-2 or TRBV6-3 with TRBJ1-5; the D is unclear. Trimming took off 0 bases at V and 1 base at J, with 13 bases between the two ends. The CDR3 runs to 17 residues. Germline values: CDR1 MNHEY, CDR2 SVGEGT. The DNA of the CDR3 is TGTGCCAGCAGTTACTCCGGGGAAGGAGGGAGCAATCAGCCCCAGCATTTT. Translated, it gives CASSYSGEGGSNQPQHF.

This chain connects TRBV6-5 to TRBJ1-3, with D possibly TRBD1 on 5 matching bases. Germline assignment: CDR1 MNHEY and CDR2 SVGAGI. The ends were cut back, 0 bases at V and 0 bases at J, with 6 bases in the middle. The CDR3 runs to 15 residues. Written as DNA, the CDR3 is TGTGCCAGCAGTTACTCGACAGCCTCTGGAAACACCATATATTTT. Translating it yields CASSYSTASGNTIYF.

The chain recombines TRBV28 with TRBJ1-1, with D unresolved. CDR1 is MDHEN and CDR2 is SYDVKM in the germline V gene. V gave up 3 bases and J gave up 5 bases, with 10 bases separating them. This CDR3 has 13 residues. The DNA of the CDR3 is TGTGCCAGCAGTTTCTTGGCGGCAACTGAAGCTTTCTTT. Protein product: CASSFLAATEAFF.

This clone showed up just a few times. The chain has TRBV3-1 (or the pseudogene TRBV3-2) and TRBJ1-1; D is unresolved. The CDR3 covers 15 residues. Germline CDR1 is LGHDT and CDR2 is YNNKEL (reference sequence). Trimming pared 6 bases from V and 1 base from J, leaving 15 bases between. The CDR3 loop reads CASSPYRAGNTEAFF. The CDR3 DNA reads TGTGCCAGCAGTCCCTATCGCGCCGGGAACACTGAAGCTTTCTTT.

The CDR3 region is CSAGEGDYGYTF. The CDR3 DNA follows: TGCAGCGCTGGCGAGGGCGACTATGGCTACACCTTC. The J gene is TRBJ1-2, the V gene TRBV29-1, with unresolved D. V lost 7 bases and J lost 3, with 12 bases in between. The CDR3 extends over 12 amino acids. Germline CDR1 reads SQVTM; CDR2 reads ANQGSEA.

The chain has TRBV30 and TRBJ1-1; 8 bases match TRBD1. There are 12 residues in the CDR3. Germline CDR1 reads GTSNPN; CDR2 reads SVGIG (reference sequence). Trimming removed 6 bases from V and 7 bases from J; junction bases left unmatched: 7. CDR3 in amino acids: CACTGGLGEAFF. In nucleotides, the CDR3 is TGTGCCTGCACAGGGGGTTTGGGTGAAGCTTTCTTT. The full variable domain, with the rest looked up from reference TRBV30 and TRBJ1-1, is SQTIHQWPATLVQPVGSPLSLECTVEGTSNPNLYWYRQAAGRGLQLLFYSVGIGQISSEVPQNLSASRPQDRQFILSSKKLLLSDSGFYLCACTGGLGEAFFGQGTRLTVV.

This clone occurred once. The V gene is TRBV27, the J gene TRBJ2-2, with D possibly matching TRBD1 (5 bases). Germline V gives CDR1 MNHEY, CDR2 SMNVEV (reference sequence). This CDR3 has 16 amino acids. With 8 bases removed from V and 5 bases from J, the gap between germline ends came to 21 bases. CDR3 loop: CASAPGKRKVTGELFF. DNA of the CDR3: TGTGCCAGCGCCCCAGGGAAGAGAAAAGTGACCGGGGAGCTGTTTTTT.

This chain connects TRBV29-1 to TRBJ2-3; 9 nucleotides match TRBD2. J gave up 3 bases and V 3 bases, and 7 bases lay outside the gene matches. Germline-derived CDR1 and CDR2 are SQVTM and ANQGSEA. CDR3 size: 15 residues. The CDR3 DNA sequence: TGCAGCGTTGAGATCTTAGCGGGAGAGACAGATACGCAGTATTTT. This sequence encodes CSVEILAGETDTQYF.

The chain employs TRBV19 and TRBJ1-5; a possible D gene is TRBD1 (6 bases). From germline, CDR1 is LNHDA and CDR2 SQIVND (reference sequence). This CDR3 is 16 amino acids long. The germline V and J ends were trimmed by 1 base and 7 bases, with 17 bases remaining between them. The CDR3 bases are TGTGCCAGTAGTATAGGGGACACTATTCTGAGGCAGCCCCAGCATTTT. Protein product: CASSIGDTILRQPQHF.

V gene TRBV7-2 combines with J gene TRBJ2-7, with 7 positions matching TRBD1. This CDR3 comprises 13 residues. The V gene end was trimmed by 4 bases and the J gene end by 4 bases; junction bases not matched to a gene: 4. The germline gives CDR1 SGHTA, CDR2 FQGNSA. The DNA for the CDR3 is TGTGCCAGCAGCTCCGGGACAGAGTACGAGCAGTACTTC. It specifies CASSSGTEYEQYF.

The chain recombines TRBV4-1 with TRBJ1-1; possible D gene TRBD1, 6 bases. Germline loops: CDR1 MGHRA, CDR2 YSYEKL. This CDR3 is 14 amino acids long. V gave up 6 bases and J gave up 5 bases, with 16 bases separating them. In DNA, the CDR3 is TGCGCCAGCAGGAACCTCAGGGGCTCTACTGAAGCTTTCTTT. The encoded protein is CASRNLRGSTEAFF.